This T cell receptor (beta chain) stems from a study of breast tumors, draining lymph nodes, adjacent tissues. Note on this clonotype: As yet, its antigen is unknown.

Notes on the study in general: Data only fit, rather than demonstrated, lymph node origin of most tumor T cells.

The trim removed 9 bases at V and 5 bases at J, leaving 5 bases unmatched. The CDR3 has 13 residues. Germline CDR1 reads MNHEY; CDR2 reads SVGAGI. TCRdb reprocessed the multiplex PCR reads with MiXCR, giving one entry per CDR3 protein. Of about 21,000 distinct CDR3 sequences detected, 41% appear once; the ten largest clones hold approximately 25%. This receptor was obtained from a female donor with breast cancer. Some clones in this sample may be carry-over from other donors' samples. The sample was breast tumor tissue. The chain employs TRBV6-5 and TRBJ2-2, with 8 nucleotides matching TRBD1. The CDR3 sequence is CASRQGLTGELFF. The CDR3 DNA reads TGTGCCAGTCGACAGGGGTTAACCGGGGAGCTGTTTTTT.